This T cell receptor beta chain emerged from a study of cytomegalovirus exposure and HLA in healthy donors. Whole-study results and caveats: Reported performance of the classifier showed diagnosis of cytomegalovirus status with high specificity and sensitivity. Confirmation was obtained in vitro that a few CMV-associated chains are specific for CMV antigens. Cytomegalovirus association was listed for about 180 TCR beta chains.

Libraries were prepared by immunoSEQ multiplex PCR; TCRdb keeps only in-frame clonotypes and omits some of them. The table shows 55,000 to 75,000 clones, with roughly 94% occurring only once. Points on this clone: As yet, its antigen is unknown.

Germline CDR1 and CDR2: LNHDA and SQIVND (reference sequence). Trimming left V 4 bases short and J 0 bases short, with 12 bases between. The CDR3 contains 15 residues. This TCR came from a man between 18 and 29 years old in good health and CMV-seropositive. Material for sequencing was PBMCs. The chain joins TRBV19 to TRBJ1-1, with D maybe TRBD1 (5 bases). CDR3 sequence (DNA): TGTGCCAGTAGTAGAATAGACAGTTTGAACACTGAAGCTTTCTTT. Protein product: CASSRIDSLNTEAFF.